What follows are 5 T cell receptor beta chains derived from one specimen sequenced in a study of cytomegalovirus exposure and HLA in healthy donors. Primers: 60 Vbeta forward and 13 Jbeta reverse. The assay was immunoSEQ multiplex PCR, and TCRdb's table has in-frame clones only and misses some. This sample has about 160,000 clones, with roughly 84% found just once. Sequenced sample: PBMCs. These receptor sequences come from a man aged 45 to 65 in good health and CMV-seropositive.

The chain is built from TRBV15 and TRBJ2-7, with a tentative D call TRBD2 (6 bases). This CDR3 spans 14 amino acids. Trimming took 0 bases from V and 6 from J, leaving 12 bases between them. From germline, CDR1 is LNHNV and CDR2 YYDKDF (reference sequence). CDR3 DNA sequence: TGTGCCACCAGCAGAGATGGGGGGTCGCCCGAGCAGTACGTC. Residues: CATSRDGGSPEQYV.

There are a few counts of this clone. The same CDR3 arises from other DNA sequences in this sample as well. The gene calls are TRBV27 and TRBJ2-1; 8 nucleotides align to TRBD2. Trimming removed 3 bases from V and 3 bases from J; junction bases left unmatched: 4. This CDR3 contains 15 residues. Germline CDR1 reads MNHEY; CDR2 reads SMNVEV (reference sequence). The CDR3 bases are TGTGCCAGCAGTTTCCGCGGGGGGAACTACAATGAGCAGTTCTTC. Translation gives CASSFRGGNYNEQFF.

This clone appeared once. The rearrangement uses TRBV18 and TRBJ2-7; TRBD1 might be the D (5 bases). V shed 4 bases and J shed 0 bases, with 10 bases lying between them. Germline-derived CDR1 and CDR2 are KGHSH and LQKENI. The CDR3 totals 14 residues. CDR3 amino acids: CASSRGSLSYEQYF. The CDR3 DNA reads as TGTGCCAGCTCACGGGGCAGTCTCTCCTACGAGCAGTACTTC.

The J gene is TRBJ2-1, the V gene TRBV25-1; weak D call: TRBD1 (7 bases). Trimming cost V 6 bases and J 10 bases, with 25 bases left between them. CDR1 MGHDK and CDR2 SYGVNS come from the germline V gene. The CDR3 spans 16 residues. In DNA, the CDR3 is TGTGCCAGCAGCGACTCACAGGGGAGGCGGGAAGGAGAGCAGTTCTTC. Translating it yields CASSDSQGRREGEQFF.

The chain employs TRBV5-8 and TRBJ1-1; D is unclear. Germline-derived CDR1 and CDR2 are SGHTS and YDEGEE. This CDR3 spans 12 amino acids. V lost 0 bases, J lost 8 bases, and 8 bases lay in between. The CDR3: CASSLGAAEAFF. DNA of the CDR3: TGTGCCAGCAGCTTGGGGGCCGCCGAAGCTTTCTTT.